These T cell receptor beta chains were read from a single sample in a study of blood T cell repertoires in COVID-19. Profiled with immunoSEQ multiplex PCR; TCRdb holds only in-frame clones, not every one. The table lists under 300,000 clones, about 80% of them singletons. The sample comprised peripheral blood. Receptors were obtained from a man aged 30-40 years who had recovered from COVID-19. Each CDR3 is given with its conserved first and last residue. The D gene is left open where the match is weak. The size field is filled for only some rows; it gives once, few, many or a size class.

NA | TRBJ1-6 | 15 | TRBV3-1/TRBV3-2 | TRBD1 | CASSQGGQGNSPLHF | TGTGCCAGCAGCCAAGGAGGACAGGGGAATTCACCCCTCCACTTT
NA | TRBJ1-2 | 14 | TRBV5-1 | NA | CASRGSRGNYGYTF | TGCGCCAGCAGGGGGAGTCGGGGAAACTATGGCTACACCTTC
NA | TRBJ2-3 | 15 | TRBV7-3 | NA | CASSAHQGGIDTQYF | TGTGCCAGCAGCGCACATCAGGGGGGAATAGATACGCAGTATTTT
once | TRBJ2-7 | 15 | TRBV7-9 | TRBD1 | CASSHRGDRAVEQYF | TGTGCCAGCAGCCACCGAGGGGACAGGGCCGTCGAGCAGTACTTC
NA | TRBJ1-2 | 13 | TRBV5-6 | NA | CASSLGVSFGYTF | TGTGCCAGCAGCTTAGGGGTCTCTTTTGGCTACACCTTC
NA | TRBJ1-6 | 15 | TRBV5-4 | TRBD1 | CASSLRDRGDSPLHF | TGTGCCAGCAGCTTGCGGGACAGGGGAGACTCACCCCTCCACTTT
NA | TRBJ2-1 | 16 | TRBV19 | TRBD2 | CASSLLAGASYNEQFF | TGTGCCAGTAGTTTGCTAGCGGGGGCCTCCTACAATGAGCAGTTCTTC
NA | TRBJ1-1 | 15 | TRBV4-1 | NA | CASSPRATGGTEAFF | TGCGCCAGCAGCCCCCGTGCCACCGGCGGTACTGAAGCTTTCTTT
NA | TRBJ2-5 | 16 | TRBV5-1 | NA | CASSLVARGSQETQYF | TGCGCCAGCAGCTTGGTTGCCAGGGGAAGCCAAGAGACCCAGTACTTC
NA | TRBJ1-3 | 15 | TRBV5-1 | NA | CASSFGGLGGNTIYF | TGCGCCAGCAGCTTCGGGGGGCTCGGTGGAAACACCATATATTTT
many | TRBJ1-4 | 14 | TRBV19 | TRBD1 | CATLGDRADEKLFF | TGTGCCACCCTAGGGGACAGGGCGGATGAAAAACTGTTTTTT
NA | TRBJ1-2 | 12 | TRBV19 | TRBD1 | CASKQGARGYTF | TGTGCCAGCAAACAGGGGGCGCGAGGCTACACCTTC
NA | TRBJ1-2 | 11 | TRBV29-1 | NA | CSVTSNYGYTF | TGCAGCGTCACTTCCAACTATGGCTACACCTTC
NA | TRBJ2-1 | 16 | TRBV14 | NA | CASSQVWAANYNEQFF | TGTGCCAGCAGCCAAGTGTGGGCAGCCAACTACAATGAGCAGTTCTTC
NA | TRBJ1-4 | 15 | TRBV4-1 | NA | CASSLAEDTNEKLFF | TGCGCCAGCAGCCTGGCAGAGGATACTAATGAAAAACTGTTTTTT
few | TRBJ1-1 | 13 | TRBV5-1 | TRBD1 | CASRLTGGTEAFF | TGCGCCAGCAGACTGACAGGGGGAACTGAAGCTTTCTTT
NA | TRBJ2-4 | 19 | TRBV7-8 | NA | CASSLVSVAGGPAKNIQYF | TGTGCCAGCAGCTTAGTTTCTGTGGCAGGAGGACCAGCCAAAAACATTCAGTACTTC
NA | TRBJ2-5 | 16 | TRBV9 | TRBD2 | CASSGGTTQTSGTQYF | TGTGCCAGCAGCGGAGGGACTACACAAACCTCCGGTACCCAGTACTTC
NA | TRBJ1-3 | 16 | TRBV21-1 | NA | CASSSRQGKSGNTIYF | TGTGCCAGCAGCTCCCGACAGGGGAAGTCTGGAAACACCATATATTTT
NA | TRBJ1-3 | 16 | TRBV18 | TRBD1 | CASSPLGQASGNTIYF | TGTGCCAGCTCACCGCTTGGACAGGCCTCTGGAAACACCATATATTTT
NA | TRBJ2-7 | 13 | TRBV2 | TRBD1 | CASRLGQIYEQYF | TGTGCCAGCAGACTGGGACAGATCTACGAGCAGTACTTC
NA | TRBJ1-2 | 14 | TRBV9 | NA | CASSPSGEVYGYTF | TGTGCCAGCAGCCCCAGCGGGGAAGTCTATGGCTACACCTTC
NA | TRBJ2-3 | 14 | TRBV24-1 | TRBD2 | CATSAGGGTDTQYF | TGTGCCACCAGTGCGGGAGGGGGCACAGATACGCAGTATTTT
once | TRBJ2-7 | 14 | TRBV2 | NA | CASSEGGDPYEQYF | TGTGCCAGCAGTGAAGGGGGGGATCCCTACGAGCAGTACTTC
few | TRBJ2-7 | 14 | TRBV11-2 | TRBD2 | CASSLFGIPGGQYF | TGTGCCAGCAGCTTATTCGGTATACCGGGGGGGCAGTACTTC
many | TRBJ1-2 | 14 | TRBV5-6 | NA | CASSLLLGGYGYTF | TGTGCCAGCAGCTTGCTTCTAGGGGGCTATGGCTACACCTTC
once | TRBJ1-1 | 12 | TRBV5-1 | NA | CASRPGGTEAFF | TGCGCCAGCAGACCCGGCGGGACTGAAGCTTTCTTT
few | TRBJ1-5 | 19 | TRBV28 | NA | CASSSAAGSRTNSNQPQHF | TGTGCCAGCAGTTCCGCGGCAGGGTCCCGGACTAATAGCAATCAGCCCCAGCATTTT
NA | TRBJ2-5 | 15 | TRBV9 | TRBD2 | CASSSSGRSQETQYF | TGTGCCAGCAGCTCTAGCGGGAGGAGCCAAGAGACCCAGTACTTC
NA | TRBJ2-3 | 14 | TRBV10-3 | TRBD1 | CATTGQEVTDTQYF | TGTGCCACGACCGGACAGGAAGTAACAGATACGCAGTATTTT
NA | TRBJ2-1 | 16 | TRBV7-8 | TRBD1 | CASRQRPGQPYNEQFF | TGTGCCAGCAGGCAAAGGCCGGGACAGCCTTACAATGAGCAGTTCTTC
NA | TRBJ1-1 | 13 | TRBV5-1 | NA | CASSPGDMSEAFF | TGCGCCAGCAGCCCTGGGGACATGTCTGAAGCTTTCTTT
NA | TRBJ1-4 | 14 | TRBV7-2 | NA | CASSGTSWDEKLFF | TGTGCCAGCAGCGGGACATCCTGGGATGAAAAACTGTTTTTT
NA | TRBJ2-7 | 13 | TRBV29-1 | NA | CSAKVVASYEQYF | TGCAGCGCCAAGGTGGTAGCGTCCTACGAGCAGTACTTC
NA | TRBJ1-4 | 17 | TRBV7-9 | TRBD1 | CASSSTGGRRDSEKLFF | TGTGCCAGCAGCTCGACAGGGGGAAGACGGGATAGTGAAAAACTGTTTTTT
few | TRBJ2-1 | 11 | TRBV12-3/TRBV12-4 | NA | CASRTIGAEFF | TGTGCCAGCAGAACCATAGGGGCGGAGTTCTTC
NA | TRBJ1-6 | 15 | TRBV5-8 | TRBD1 | CASSEDRGRGSPLHF | TGTGCCAGCAGCGAGGACAGGGGGCGAGGTTCACCCCTCCACTTT
NA | TRBJ1-2 | 11 | TRBV2 | NA | CASAMNYGYTF | TGTGCCAGTGCTATGAACTATGGCTACACCTTC
NA | TRBJ2-2 | 16 | TRBV10-2 | TRBD2 | CASSGLAGGYTGELFF | TGCGCCAGCTCTGGACTAGCGGGGGGATACACCGGGGAGCTGTTTTTT
NA | TRBJ1-4 | 15 | TRBV5-8 | TRBD1 | CASSARGQGAEKLFF | TGTGCCAGCAGCGCCCGTGGACAGGGCGCCGAAAAACTGTTTTTT
NA | TRBJ2-5 | 18 | TRBV29-1 | TRBD1 | CSVEGVGRGLRYQETQYF | TGCAGCGTTGAAGGGGTCGGCAGGGGGCTTAGATACCAAGAGACCCAGTACTTC
NA | TRBJ2-3 | 11 | TRBV5-1 | NA | CASRSEDTQYF | TGCGCCAGCAGGTCCGAGGATACGCAGTATTTT
NA | TRBJ2-1 | 11 | TRBV19 | NA | CASSIGRIRFF | TGTGCCAGTAGTATAGGGAGAATCCGGTTCTTC
NA | TRBJ2-3 | 16 | TRBV7-2 | NA | CASSLGGREDTDTQYF | TGTGCCAGCAGCTTAGGGGGCCGCGAAGACACAGATACGCAGTATTTT
NA | TRBJ2-2 | 14 | TRBV7-7 | NA | CASSRDINSGELFF | TGTGCCAGCAGCAGGGACATCAACAGCGGGGAGCTGTTTTTT
NA | TRBJ2-5 | 13 | TRBV6-5 | TRBD1 | CASRDRVGETQYF | TGTGCCAGCAGGGACAGGGTTGGGGAGACCCAGTACTTC
NA | TRBJ1-5 | 13 | TRBV6-4 | NA | CASSAGVDQPQHF | TGTGCCAGCAGCGCAGGGGTGGATCAGCCCCAGCATTTT
NA | TRBJ2-7 | 14 | TRBV5-1 | TRBD1 | CASSQTGTGYEQYF | TGCGCCAGCAGCCAGACAGGGACCGGCTACGAGCAGTACTTC
few | TRBJ2-1 | 14 | TRBV7-9 | NA | CASSLIDGVQVQFF | TGTGCCAGCAGCTTAATCGACGGGGTGCAAGTGCAGTTCTTC
NA | TRBJ1-1 | 15 | TRBV2 | NA | CASKALSKRDTEAFF | TGTGCCAGCAAGGCGTTGAGTAAACGGGACACTGAAGCTTTCTTT